These T cell receptor beta chains were read from a single sample in a study of blood T cells in healthy people across ages. Each CDR3 protein gets one entry after TCRdb re-called the 5' RACE reads with MiXCR. The sample has hundreds of thousands of distinct CDR3 sequences, 49% seen once; the top ten hold around a third. The sequencing input was blood. These receptors came from a woman aged 60-75 years in good health. CDR3s include the opening cysteine and the closing phenylalanine or tryptophan. Each record gives: J gene, V gene, CDR3 protein.

>TRBJ2-5|TRBV5-1
CASSLNPEGLAGSNEQYF
>TRBJ1-2|TRBV7-9
CATTQIRSYGYTF
>TRBJ2-7|TRBV28
CASTNGLLPSYEQYF
>TRBJ2-3|TRBV5-1
CASSGGTGETDTQYF
>TRBJ2-3|TRBV12-3/TRBV12-4
CAGSPLAGGVTGTQYF
>TRBJ1-2|TRBV10-3
CAISERRADQGYGYTF
>TRBJ2-2|TRBV20-1
CSAMVSAGELFF
>TRBJ2-7|TRBV7-2
CASSLTPVGSDEQYF
>TRBJ2-7|TRBV3-1
CASSPYPGQEKYF
>TRBJ2-1|TRBV4-2
CASSQETSNVGNEQFF
>NA|TRBV20-1
CSASPGRLSSYNEQYF
>TRBJ2-1|TRBV29-1
CSVRQGKGNEQFF
>TRBJ2-7|TRBV4-2
CASSQRLAGGPDEQYF
>TRBJ2-5|TRBV7-8
CASSRRLAETQYF
>TRBJ1-2|TRBV28
CASRETGTGNYGYTF
>TRBJ2-7|TRBV6-5
CASSYLRGSYEQYF
>TRBJ2-1|TRBV5-1
CASRRSGLGLSSYNEQFF
>NA|TRBV4-2
CASSPTLRTSGALSYNEQYF
>TRBJ2-1|TRBV14
CASARSSYNEQFF
>TRBJ1-5|TRBV5-1
CASSPGGVDQPQHF
>TRBJ2-5|TRBV29-1
CSVTGTSGREQYF
>TRBJ1-2|TRBV6-1
CASSEAQAGSYGYTF
>TRBJ2-7|TRBV6-5
CASSYEGSYEQYF
>TRBJ1-2|TRBV29-1
CSVARVGYGYTF
>TRBJ1-4|TRBV5-5
CASSLAAARKLFF
>TRBJ2-7|TRBV7-2
CASSLVPGSTYEQYF
>TRBJ2-1|TRBV24-1
CATSDNSGGTYNEQFF
>TRBJ1-1|TRBV29-1
CSVEWPGGTEAFF
>TRBJ1-6|TRBV25-1
CASSARRTGRDSPLHF
>TRBJ2-7|TRBV7-2
CASSSRQGLAYEQYF
>TRBJ1-5|TRBV6-2/TRBV6-3
CASSYGGLSNQPQHF
>TRBJ2-3|TRBV29-1
CSVDGKTSTDTQYF
>TRBJ1-2|TRBV7-9
CASSLRSTEAIVHGYTF
>TRBJ2-3|TRBV5-5
CASSRTSDRTDTQYF
>TRBJ2-1|TRBV29-1
CSGGNIQGNEQFF
>TRBJ2-3|TRBV2
CASSSGRGTDTQYF
>NA|TRBV7-9
CASNDRGSNEQYF
>TRBJ2-4|TRBV6-2/TRBV6-3
CASSQGTEGKQYF
>TRBJ2-1|TRBV6-4
CASSGADEQFF
>TRBJ2-1|TRBV6-1
CASSEGGWTGDLHNEQFF